Listed below are T cell receptor beta chains from one sample, sequenced in a study of shared clonotypes between healthy human individuals. Repertoires were generated with immunoSEQ multiplex PCR, while TCRdb's copy carries only in-frame clones and drops some. This sample has millions of clones, with 85% to 95% found just once. Sequenced: naive CD4+ T cells sorted from blood. These receptors all stem from a young man in good health. The CDR3 runs from the conserved cysteine through the conserved F or W. Each record gives: V gene, J gene, clone size, D gene, CDR3 protein, CDR3 DNA. A D gene is named only where the DNA matches it firmly. Part of the rows lack a size; the others show once, few, many or a class for expanded clones.

TRBV4-1	TRBJ2-7	-	-	CASSQDFPTGGQSYEQYF	TGCGCCAGCAGCCAAGATTTCCCCACCGGGGGGCAATCCTACGAGCAGTACTTC
TRBV5-8	TRBJ2-1	-	-	CASSLEGASYNEQFF	TGTGCCAGCAGCTTGGAAGGGGCTAGCTACAATGAGCAGTTCTTC
TRBV4-3	TRBJ2-3	-	TRBD1	CASSQEAGGAQYF	TGCGCCAGCAGCCAAGAGGCAGGGGGCGCGCAGTATTTT
TRBV11-2	TRBJ1-6	-	-	CASNPGAVNSPLHF	TGTGCCAGCAACCCCGGGGCCGTTAATTCACCCCTCCACTTT
TRBV4-3	TRBJ2-7	-	-	CASSQDLEGTMDF	TGCGCCAGCAGCCAAGATCTGGAGGGAACCATGGACTTC
TRBV10-3	TRBJ2-1	-	-	CAISGQNEQFF	TGTGCCATCAGCGGACAGAATGAGCAGTTCTTC
TRBV10-2	TRBJ1-5	-	-	CASSGGAGQPQHF	TGCGCCAGCAGTGGGGGGGCAGGACAGCCCCAGCATTTT
TRBV28	TRBJ2-2	-	TRBD1	CASSRDRLFQRTSGELFF	TGTGCCAGCAGCCGGGACAGATTATTCCAACGAACCTCCGGGGAGCTGTTTTTT
TRBV18	TRBJ2-5	-	TRBD2	CASSASGTAETQYF	TGTGCCAGCTCGGCTAGCGGGACTGCGGAGACCCAGTACTTC
TRBV5-6	TRBJ2-7	few	-	CASSLVSRSSYEQYF	TGTGCCAGCAGCTTGGTTAGCCGAAGCTCCTACGAGCAGTACTTC
TRBV28	TRBJ2-1	-	TRBD1	CASSSPGTGSYNEQFF	TGTGCCAGCAGTTCCCCCGGGACAGGGTCCTACAATGAGCAGTTCTTC
TRBV27	TRBJ1-2	-	TRBD1	CASSGQGSNYGYTF	TGTGCCAGCAGCGGACAGGGAAGTAACTATGGCTACACCTTC
TRBV18	TRBJ2-7	once	-	CASAPSRGAPIEPEQYF	TGTGCCAGCGCCCCTTCTCGGGGGGCCCCTATAGAGCCCGAGCAGTACTTC
TRBV10-2	TRBJ1-2	-	TRBD1	CASSGQGAYGYTF	TGCGCCAGCAGTGGCCAGGGGGCCTATGGCTACACCTTC
TRBV16	TRBJ2-7	-	-	CASSLQVNDEQYF	TGTGCCAGCAGCCTACAGGTGAATGACGAGCAGTACTTC
TRBV10-3	TRBJ1-2	-	-	CAISVDPLYGYTF	TGTGCCATCAGCGTGGACCCGCTCTATGGCTACACCTTC
TRBV10-1	TRBJ2-1	-	TRBD2	CASSRAGVPNEQFF	TGCGCCAGCAGCCGAGCGGGAGTCCCCAATGAGCAGTTCTTC
TRBV5-6	TRBJ1-5	-	-	CASSPGHSNQPQHF	TGTGCCAGCAGCCCCGGACATAGCAATCAGCCCCAGCATTTT
TRBV6-1	TRBJ2-7	-	-	CASSEPGSSYEQYF	TGTGCCAGCAGTGAACCGGGTAGCTCCTACGAGCAGTACTTC
TRBV2	TRBJ2-1	-	TRBD2	CASRDSGSMGVWQFF	TGTGCCAGCAGAGATAGCGGGAGCATGGGTGTGTGGCAGTTCTTC
TRBV6-1	TRBJ2-3	-	-	CASSERTYTTDTQYF	TGTGCCAGCAGTGAACGTACCTATACCACAGATACGCAGTATTTT
TRBV28	TRBJ2-3	-	-	CASLDYSTDTQYF	TGTGCCAGTTTAGACTACAGCACAGATACGCAGTATTTT
TRBV9	TRBJ2-1	once	TRBD1	CASSKDLTGGSYNEQFF	TGTGCCAGCAGCAAAGACCTTACAGGGGGCTCCTACAATGAGCAGTTCTTC
TRBV6-1	TRBJ2-3	-	TRBD1	CASSGIAGQGDTDTQYF	TGTGCCAGCAGTGGCATCGCCGGACAGGGGGATACGGATACGCAGTATTTT
TRBV10-3	TRBJ2-2	once	-	CATRQSITGELFF	TGTGCCACCCGACAGTCTATTACCGGGGAGCTGTTTTTT
TRBV5-6	TRBJ2-7	-	-	CASSFRVSGISYEQYF	TGTGCCAGCAGCTTTAGGGTATCTGGCATCTCCTACGAGCAGTACTTC
TRBV29-1	TRBJ2-2	-	TRBD1	CSGSTGGSTGELFF	TGCAGCGGCTCTACAGGGGGATCCACCGGGGAGCTGTTTTTT
TRBV5-1	TRBJ1-4	-	-	CASSLEGATNEKLFF	TGCGCCAGCAGCTTGGAAGGGGCAACTAATGAAAAACTGTTTTTT
TRBV5-1	TRBJ2-7	-	TRBD2	CASSPLAGGGEQYF	TGCGCCAGCAGCCCTTTAGCGGGAGGAGGCGAGCAGTACTTC
TRBV28	TRBJ2-1	-	TRBD1	CASSRTGGASGRNEQFF	TGTGCCAGCAGTCGGACAGGGGGCGCCAGCGGGAGGAACGAGCAGTTCTTC
TRBV5-4	TRBJ2-3	-	TRBD1	CASSPFRTGKTDTQYF	TGTGCCAGCAGCCCTTTTCGGACAGGCAAGACAGATACGCAGTATTTT
TRBV4-1	TRBJ1-4	-	TRBD1	CASSQSGQGNEKLFF	TGCGCCAGCAGCCAGTCGGGACAGGGTAATGAAAAACTGTTTTTT
TRBV7-2	TRBJ1-3	-	-	CASSLARAALSSGNTIYF	TGTGCCAGCAGCTTAGCTCGGGCAGCCTTGAGCTCTGGAAACACCATATATTTT
TRBV5-1	TRBJ2-7	few	TRBD1	CASSPGQGLYEQYF	TGCGCCAGCAGCCCGGGACAGGGGCTCTACGAGCAGTACTTC
TRBV7-2	TRBJ1-1	-	-	CASSPREGLNTEAFF	TGTGCCAGCAGCCCAAGAGAGGGATTGAACACTGAAGCTTTCTTT
TRBV27	TRBJ1-2	-	-	CASRQQGSRYGYTF	TGTGCCAGCAGGCAACAGGGATCAAGGTATGGCTACACCTTC
TRBV9	TRBJ1-1	-	-	CASSVVGPWDTEAFF	TGTGCCAGCAGCGTAGTTGGGCCCTGGGACACTGAAGCTTTCTTT
TRBV4-2	TRBJ2-3	-	-	CASSQERAQYF	TGTGCCAGCAGCCAAGAACGTGCGCAGTATTTT
TRBV18	TRBJ1-1	-	-	CASSPPMNTEAFF	TGTGCCAGCTCACCCCCGATGAACACTGAAGCTTTCTTT
TRBV19	TRBJ1-1	-	-	CASSRNSLNTEAFF	TGTGCCAGTAGTCGTAACAGTTTGAACACTGAAGCTTTCTTT
TRBV5-1	TRBJ2-3	-	-	CASSQGLTGGGPDTQYF	TGCGCCAGCAGCCAAGGGCTGACAGGTGGGGGGCCAGATACGCAGTATTTT
TRBV4-2	TRBJ1-2	-	-	CASASAGTLYGYTF	TGTGCCAGCGCAAGCGCGGGGACCCTCTATGGCTACACCTTC
TRBV14	TRBJ2-2	-	-	CASSQVRGGGWTGELFF	TGTGCCAGCAGCCAAGTCCGGGGAGGGGGCTGGACCGGGGAGCTGTTTTTT
TRBV18	TRBJ1-1	-	-	CASSSRGQAPNTEAFF	TGTGCCAGCTCATCACGCGGCCAGGCACCGAACACTGAAGCTTTCTTT
TRBV28	TRBJ2-1	-	TRBD2	CASRGTSGGEQFF	TGTGCCAGCAGAGGGACTAGCGGGGGAGAGCAGTTCTTC
TRBV6-1	TRBJ1-1	-	TRBD1	CASRGGPLRTEAFF	TGTGCCAGCAGAGGGGGCCCCCTAAGGACTGAAGCTTTCTTT
TRBV28	TRBJ1-1	-	-	CASRQGGVNTEAFF	TGTGCCAGCAGGCAGGGCGGGGTGAACACTGAAGCTTTCTTT
TRBV15	TRBJ1-3	few	-	CATSQDGDSGNTIYF	TGTGCCACCAGCCAGGACGGAGACTCTGGAAACACCATATATTTT
TRBV5-1	TRBJ2-5	-	-	CASTATQGKETQYF	TGCGCCAGCACCGCGACGCAGGGTAAAGAGACCCAGTACTTC
TRBV6-5	TRBJ2-2	-	-	CASSYPSGGELFF	TGTGCCAGCAGTTACCCCAGTGGCGGGGAGCTGTTTTTT
TRBV28	TRBJ1-4	-	-	CATQGGLGQKLFF	TGTGCCACCCAAGGGGGGCTTGGGCAAAAACTGTTTTTT
TRBV5-1	TRBJ2-1	-	-	CASRAGDRNEQFF	TGCGCCAGCCGCGCCGGGGATCGCAATGAGCAGTTCTTC
TRBV30	TRBJ1-2	-	-	CAYLRGGKNYGYTF	TGTGCCTATCTTAGGGGGGGCAAGAACTATGGCTACACCTTC